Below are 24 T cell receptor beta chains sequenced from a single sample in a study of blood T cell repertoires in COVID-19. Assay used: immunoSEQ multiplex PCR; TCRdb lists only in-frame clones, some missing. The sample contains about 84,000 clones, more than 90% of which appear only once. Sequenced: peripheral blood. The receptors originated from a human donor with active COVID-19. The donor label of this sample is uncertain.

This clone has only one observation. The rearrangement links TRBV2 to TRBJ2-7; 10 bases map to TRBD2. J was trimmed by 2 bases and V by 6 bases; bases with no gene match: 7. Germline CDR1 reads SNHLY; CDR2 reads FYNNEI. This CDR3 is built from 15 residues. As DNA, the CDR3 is TGTGCCAGCAGGACGGAAGCGGGGGGGACCTACGAGCAGTACTTC. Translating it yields CASRTEAGGTYEQYF.

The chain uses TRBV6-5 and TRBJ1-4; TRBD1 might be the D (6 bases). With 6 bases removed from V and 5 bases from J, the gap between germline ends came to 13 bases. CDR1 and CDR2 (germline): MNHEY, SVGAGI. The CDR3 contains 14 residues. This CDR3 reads CASRRTVGNEKLFF. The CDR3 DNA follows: TGTGCCAGCAGAAGGACAGTGGGGAATGAAAAACTGTTTTTT.

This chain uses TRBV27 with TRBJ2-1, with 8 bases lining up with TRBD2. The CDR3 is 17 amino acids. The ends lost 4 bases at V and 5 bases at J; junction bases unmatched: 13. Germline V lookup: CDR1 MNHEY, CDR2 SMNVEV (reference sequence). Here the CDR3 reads CASSSLGGTSGNNEQFF. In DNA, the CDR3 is TGTGCCAGCAGTTCATTGGGGGGAACTAGCGGTAACAATGAGCAGTTCTTC.

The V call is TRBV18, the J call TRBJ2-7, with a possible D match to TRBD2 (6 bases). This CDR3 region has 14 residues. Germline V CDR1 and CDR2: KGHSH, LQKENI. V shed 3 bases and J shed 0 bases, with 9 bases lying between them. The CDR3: CASSPGRDSYEQYF. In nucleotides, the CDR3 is TGTGCCAGCTCACCGGGGCGGGACTCCTACGAGCAGTACTTC.

The CDR3 coding sequence is TGCAGTGCTGTACTCCTAACTGAAGCTTTCTTT. Protein: CSAVLLTEAFF. The V gene is TRBV20-1, the J gene TRBJ1-1, with no clear D. CDR1 is DFQATT, CDR2 SNEGSKA, per germline (reference sequence). The V gene lost 5 bases and the J gene lost 5 bases, with 9 bases spanning the gap. The CDR3 sequence is 11 residues long.

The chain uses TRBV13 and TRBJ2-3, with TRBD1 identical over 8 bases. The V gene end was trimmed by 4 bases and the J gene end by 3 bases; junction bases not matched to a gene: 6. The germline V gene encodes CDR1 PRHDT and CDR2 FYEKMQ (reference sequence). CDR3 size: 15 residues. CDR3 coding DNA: TGTGCCAGCAGCTCCAGGACAGGGAGTACAGATACGCAGTATTTT. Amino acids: CASSSRTGSTDTQYF.

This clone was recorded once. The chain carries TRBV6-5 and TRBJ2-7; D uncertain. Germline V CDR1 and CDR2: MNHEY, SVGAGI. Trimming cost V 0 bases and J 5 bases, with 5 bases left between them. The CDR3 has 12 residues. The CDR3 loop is CASSYSRNEQYF. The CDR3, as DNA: TGTGCCAGCAGTTACTCCCGTAACGAGCAGTACTTC.

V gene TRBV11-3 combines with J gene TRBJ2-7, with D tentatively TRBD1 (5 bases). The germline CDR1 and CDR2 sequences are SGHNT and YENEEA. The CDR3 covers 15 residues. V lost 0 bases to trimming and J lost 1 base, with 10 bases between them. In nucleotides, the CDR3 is TGTGCCAGCAGCTTAGATCCCCGGACATCCTACGAGCAGTACTTC. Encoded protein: CASSLDPRTSYEQYF.

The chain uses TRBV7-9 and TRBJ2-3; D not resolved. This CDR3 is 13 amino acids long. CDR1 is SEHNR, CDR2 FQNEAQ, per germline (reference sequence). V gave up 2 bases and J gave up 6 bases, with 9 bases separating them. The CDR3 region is CASSLSGWDTQYF. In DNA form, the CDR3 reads TGTGCCAGCAGCTTATCCGGGTGGGATACGCAGTATTTT.

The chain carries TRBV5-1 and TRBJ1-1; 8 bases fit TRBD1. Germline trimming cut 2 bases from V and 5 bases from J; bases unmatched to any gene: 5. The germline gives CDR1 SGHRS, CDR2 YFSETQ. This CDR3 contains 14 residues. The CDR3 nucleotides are TGCGCCAGCAGCTTTGGACAGGGTCCGACTGAAGCTTTCTTT. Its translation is CASSFGQGPTEAFF. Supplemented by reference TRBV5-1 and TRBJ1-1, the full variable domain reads KAGVTQTPRYLIKTRGQQVTLSCSPISGHRSVSWYQQTPGQGLQFLFEYFSETQRNKGNFPGRFSGRQFSNSRSEMNVSTLELGDSALYLCASSFGQGPTEAFFGQGTRLTVV.

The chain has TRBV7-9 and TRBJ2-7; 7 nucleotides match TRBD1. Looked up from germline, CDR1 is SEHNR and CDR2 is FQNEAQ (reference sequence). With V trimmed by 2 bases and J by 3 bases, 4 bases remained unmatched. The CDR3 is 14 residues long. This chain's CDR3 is CASSLTGTVYEQYF. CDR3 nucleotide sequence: TGTGCCAGCAGCTTAACCGGGACAGTCTACGAGCAGTACTTC.

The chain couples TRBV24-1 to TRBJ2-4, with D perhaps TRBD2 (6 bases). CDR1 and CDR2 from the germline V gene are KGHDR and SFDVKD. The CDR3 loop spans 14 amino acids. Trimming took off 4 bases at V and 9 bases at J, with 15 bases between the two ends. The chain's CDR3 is CATSDPGTSGIQYF. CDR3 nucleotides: TGTGCCACCAGTGACCCTGGGACTTCTGGCATTCAGTACTTC.

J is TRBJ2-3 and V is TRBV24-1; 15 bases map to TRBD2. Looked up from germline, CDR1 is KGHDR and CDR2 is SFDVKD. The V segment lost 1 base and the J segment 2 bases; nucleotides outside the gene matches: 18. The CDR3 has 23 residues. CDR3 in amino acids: CATSDFPGYGTSGRPTTTDTQYF. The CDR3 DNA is TGTGCCACCAGTGATTTCCCAGGATATGGGACTAGCGGGAGGCCCACAACCACAGATACGCAGTATTTT.

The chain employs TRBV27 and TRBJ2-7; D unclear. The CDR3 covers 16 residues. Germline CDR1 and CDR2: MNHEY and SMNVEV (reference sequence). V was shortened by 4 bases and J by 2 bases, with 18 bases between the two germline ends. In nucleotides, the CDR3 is TGTGCCAGCAGTTCCCTAATTCTCAGGCCCCCCTACGAGCAGTACTTC. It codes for CASSSLILRPPYEQYF.

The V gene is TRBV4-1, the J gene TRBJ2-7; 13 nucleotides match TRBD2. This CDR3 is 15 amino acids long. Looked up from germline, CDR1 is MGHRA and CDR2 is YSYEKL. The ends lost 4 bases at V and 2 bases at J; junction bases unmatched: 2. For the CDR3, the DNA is TGCGCCAGCAGCCGAACTAGCGGGGGGGCCTACGAGCAGTACTTC. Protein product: CASSRTSGGAYEQYF.

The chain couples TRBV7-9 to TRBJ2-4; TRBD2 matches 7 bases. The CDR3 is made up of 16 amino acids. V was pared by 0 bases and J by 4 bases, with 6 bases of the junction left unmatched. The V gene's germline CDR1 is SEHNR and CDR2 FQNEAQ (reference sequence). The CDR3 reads CASSLAGTTLKNIQYF. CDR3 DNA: TGTGCCAGCAGCTTAGCCGGGACTACTCTGAAAAACATTCAGTACTTC.

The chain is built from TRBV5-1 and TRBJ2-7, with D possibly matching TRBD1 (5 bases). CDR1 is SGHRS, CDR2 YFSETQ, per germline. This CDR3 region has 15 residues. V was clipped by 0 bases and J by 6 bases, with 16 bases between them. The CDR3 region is CASSLVQPPQGEQYF. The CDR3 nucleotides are TGCGCCAGCAGCTTGGTTCAGCCTCCCCAGGGCGAGCAGTACTTC. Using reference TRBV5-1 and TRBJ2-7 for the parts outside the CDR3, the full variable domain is KAGVTQTPRYLIKTRGQQVTLSCSPISGHRSVSWYQQTPGQGLQFLFEYFSETQRNKGNFPGRFSGRQFSNSRSEMNVSTLELGDSALYLCASSLVQPPQGEQYFGPGTRLTVT.

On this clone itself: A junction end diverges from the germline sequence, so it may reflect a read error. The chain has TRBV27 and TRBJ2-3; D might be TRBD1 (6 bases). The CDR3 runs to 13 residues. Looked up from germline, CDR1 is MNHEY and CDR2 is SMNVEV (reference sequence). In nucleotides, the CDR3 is TGTGCCAGCAGTTTACCCTTGGACAGCTCTGTCACGTTT. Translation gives CASSLPLDSSVTF.

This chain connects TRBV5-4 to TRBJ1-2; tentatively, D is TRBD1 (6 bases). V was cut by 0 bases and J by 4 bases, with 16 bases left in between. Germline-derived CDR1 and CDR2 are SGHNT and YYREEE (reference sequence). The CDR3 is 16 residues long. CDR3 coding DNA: TGTGCCAGCAGCTTGGACTACTCCGGGACAACCTATGGCTACACCTTC. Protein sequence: CASSLDYSGTTYGYTF.

CDR3 bases: TGTGCCAGCAGCCTTTCCCTAGCGCGGAACACCGGGGAGCTGTTTTTT. It specifies CASSLSLARNTGELFF. This chain joins TRBV9 and TRBJ2-2, with D possibly matching TRBD2 (6 bases). V shed 4 bases and J shed 1 base, with 14 bases lying between them. This CDR3 contains 16 residues. Germline values: CDR1 SGDLS, CDR2 YYNGEE. Full variable domain (remainder filled in from reference TRBV9 and TRBJ2-2): DSGVTQTPKHLITATGQRVTLRCSPRSGDLSVYWYQQSLDQGLQFLIQYYNGEERAKGNILERFSAQQFPDLHSELNLSSLELGDSALYFCASSLSLARNTGELFFGEGSRLTVL.

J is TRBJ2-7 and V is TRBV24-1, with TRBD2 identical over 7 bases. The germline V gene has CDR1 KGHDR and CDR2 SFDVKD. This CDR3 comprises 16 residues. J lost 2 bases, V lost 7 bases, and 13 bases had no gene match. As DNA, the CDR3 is TGTGCCACCAGCACGCTAAGGGACGGACTAGCCTACGAGCAGTACTTC. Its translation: CATSTLRDGLAYEQYF.

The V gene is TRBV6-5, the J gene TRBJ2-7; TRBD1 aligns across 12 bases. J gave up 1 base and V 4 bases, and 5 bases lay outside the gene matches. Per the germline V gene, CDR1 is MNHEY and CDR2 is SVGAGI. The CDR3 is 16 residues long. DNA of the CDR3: TGTGCCAGCAGTTCACTGGGACAGGGGGCTTCCTACGAGCAGTACTTC. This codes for CASSSLGQGASYEQYF.

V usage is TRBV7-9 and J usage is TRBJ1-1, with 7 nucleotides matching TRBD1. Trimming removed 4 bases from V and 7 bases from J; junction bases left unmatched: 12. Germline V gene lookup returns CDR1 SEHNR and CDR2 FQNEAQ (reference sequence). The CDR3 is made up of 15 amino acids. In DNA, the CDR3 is TGTGCCAGCAGCTCCCCCAACGCCGGGACAGTTGAAGCTTTCTTT. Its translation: CASSSPNAGTVEAFF. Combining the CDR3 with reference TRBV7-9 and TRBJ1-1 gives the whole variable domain DTGVSQNPRHKITKRGQNVTFRCDPISEHNRLYWYRQTLGQGPEFLTYFQNEAQLEKSRLLSDRFSAERPKGSFSTLEIQRTEQGDSAMYLCASSSPNAGTVEAFFGQGTRLTVV.

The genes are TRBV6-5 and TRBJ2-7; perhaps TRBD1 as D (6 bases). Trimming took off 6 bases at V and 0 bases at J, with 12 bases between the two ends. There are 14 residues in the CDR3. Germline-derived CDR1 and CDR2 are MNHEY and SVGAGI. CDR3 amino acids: CASSWTASSYEQYF. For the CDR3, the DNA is TGTGCCAGCAGCTGGACAGCAAGCTCCTACGAGCAGTACTTC.